These 9 T cell receptor beta chains share one sample of origin, sequenced in a study of CD8 T cells in ankylosing spondylitis. TCRdb reprocessed the 5' RACE reads via MiXCR and lists one record per CDR3 protein. The table includes some 840,000 distinct CDR3 sequences, 12% detected once. Antigen specificity for these receptors is unknown. Study results and caveats: Blood of patients with ankylosing spondylitis appeared to be characterized by a TCR beta motif of eight or nine highly homologous variants.

The sample consisted of blood, either unsorted or a sorted T cell fraction (not recorded which). These receptors originate from a male donor with ankylosing spondylitis.

This chain joins TRBV28 and TRBJ2-7; TRBD1 matches 7 bases. The germline CDR1 and CDR2 sequences are MDHEN and SYDVKM. The CDR3 is made up of 13 amino acids. The junction had 4 bases not matched to a gene; V was cut back by 7 bases and J by 1 base. The CDR3 sequence: CASIQGMSYEQYF. The CDR3 nucleotides read TGTGCCAGCATACAGGGGATGTCCTACGAGCAGTACTTC.

The CDR3 protein is CSAPRGGETYEQYF. The CDR3 DNA sequence: TGCAGTGCCCCGAGAGGGGGGGAAACCTACGAGCAGTACTTC. The chain combines TRBV20-1 with TRBJ2-7, with D maybe TRBD2 (7 bases). The length of the CDR3 is 14 residues. V was cut by 6 bases and J by 2 bases, with 17 bases left in between. CDR1 and CDR2 (germline): DFQATT, SNEGSKA (reference sequence).

This clonotype was observed a handful of times. V and J are TRBV12-3 or TRBV12-4 and TRBJ1-4; D remains unclear. Deletions cut 5 bases from V and 0 bases from J, with 13 bases between. The CDR3 totals 16 residues. CDR3: CASSAEERATNEKLFF. The CDR3 coding sequence is TGTGCCAGCAGTGCCGAGGAAAGGGCAACTAATGAAAAACTGTTTTTT.

This clonotype was detected many times. The chain links TRBV7-6 to TRBJ2-1; D tentatively fits TRBD1 or TRBD2 (5 bases each). V dropped 1 base and J dropped 7 bases, with 8 bases sitting between them. Germline-derived CDR1 and CDR2 are SGHVS and FNYEAQ. The CDR3 is made up of 13 amino acids. The chain's CDR3 is CASSLGGRNEQFF. The CDR3, as DNA: TGTGCCAGCAGCTTAGGGGGACGAAATGAGCAGTTCTTC.

This clonotype was observed at least ten times. The chain employs TRBV6-6 and TRBJ2-5; D uncertain. CDR1 is MNHNY, CDR2 SVGAGI, per germline (reference sequence). The length of the CDR3 is 12 residues. Trimming shortened V by 7 bases and J by 2 bases, and 8 bases separated the two germline ends. The CDR3 protein is CASTWSQETQYF. CDR3 DNA sequence: TGTGCCAGCACGTGGAGTCAAGAGACCCAGTACTTC.

The gene calls are TRBV27 and TRBJ2-1; maybe TRBD2 (6 bases). This CDR3 is built from 15 residues. The germline V gene encodes CDR1 MNHEY and CDR2 SMNVEV (reference sequence). With 2 bases removed from V and 4 bases from J, the gap between germline ends came to 12 bases. The CDR3 is CASSLGRLPYNEQFF. The CDR3, as DNA: TGTGCCAGCAGTTTAGGGAGGTTGCCGTACAATGAGCAGTTCTTC.

The chain links TRBV3-1 to TRBJ2-5; 9 bases are shared with TRBD2. CDR3 length equals 16 residues. Germline-derived CDR1 and CDR2 are LGHDT and YNNKEL (reference sequence). V gave up 5 bases and J gave up 1 base; unmatched junction bases: 8. As DNA, the CDR3 is TGTGCCAGCAGCTTCCTAGCGGGAAGGGGCCAAGAGACCCAGTACTTC. Translated, it gives CASSFLAGRGQETQYF.

The chain has TRBV5-1 and TRBJ2-5; a possible D gene is TRBD1 (5 bases). V gave up 5 bases and J gave up 3 bases, with 11 bases separating them. The CDR3 contains 13 residues. Germline V gene data show CDR1 as SGHRS and CDR2 as YFSETQ. The CDR3 spells CASSVTVEETQYF. Here the CDR3 DNA reads TGCGCCAGCAGTGTGACAGTCGAAGAGACCCAGTACTTC.

The chain uses TRBV5-4 and TRBJ2-5, with D unresolved. CDR3 length: 13 amino acids. V was cut by 1 base and J by 2 bases, with 6 bases left in between. CDR1 SGHNT and CDR2 YYREEE come from the germline V gene (reference sequence). In DNA, the CDR3 is TGTGCCAGCAGCTTGTACCAGCAAGAGACCCAGTACTTC. This gives the protein CASSLYQQETQYF.